Here is one T cell receptor beta chain with its context. Its antigen is not identified. The sample originates from a study of Ad26.COV2.S vaccination and SARS-CoV-2 variants. Study-wide points: Vaccinees reportedly had broad spike-specific CD8+ and CD4+ T cell responses. Possible underestimation of total T cell responses by the TCR breadth and depth analyses was noted.

The trim removed 10 bases at V and 5 bases at J, leaving 9 bases unmatched. CDR3 size: 13 residues. The V gene's germline CDR1 is LNHDA and CDR2 SQIVND (reference sequence). Profiling relied on immunoSEQ multiplex PCR, and the TCRdb table lists in-frame clones only, not all of them. The sample yields 510,000 or so clones, around nine tenths seen once. Treatment denoted: some 19 received Ad26.COV2.S at low or high dose, single or two shots; roughly five received placebo; per-sample allocation not given. Sampling took place 63 days after the first vaccine or placebo injection. Whoever gave the sample was an adult aged 18-55 years in Boston.

The chain carries TRBV19 and TRBJ2-5; 8 nucleotides match TRBD1. The TCR was taken from a person aged 18 to 59 who received the Ad26.COV2.S COVID-19 vaccine or a placebo. The material sequenced was peripheral blood, taken in a trial of Ad26.COV2.S vaccine versus placebo. CDR3 protein: CATRPGGSETQYF. As DNA, the CDR3 is TGTGCCACCCGGCCAGGGGGCAGCGAGACCCAGTACTTC.